This note documents a single T cell receptor (beta chain) sequence. This CDR3 is 14 amino acids long. Germline CDR1 MNHNY, CDR2 SVGAGI (reference sequence). V lost 0 bases to trimming and J lost 2 bases, with 7 bases between them. These data come from a study of blood T cell repertoires in COVID-19. For the study at large: Collection of acute and convalescent COVID-19 samples took place in the United States, Italy and Spain.

Profiled with immunoSEQ multiplex PCR; TCRdb holds only in-frame clones, not every one. This repertoire shows about 240,000 clones, under 90% found once; its top ten account for 3% to 4.5%. Those enrolled, adults aged about 18 to 89 years, came from some 23 US areas. Each participant's cohort was designated according to participant-reported clinical history. Participants classified as exposed had met a COVID-19 case within 2 weeks before study entry. V is TRBV6-6 and J is TRBJ2-5; D gene ambiguous. This sequence was found in a woman in her forties who had been exposed to COVID-19. Material for sequencing was PBMCs or T cells enriched from blood (not recorded which). CDR3 DNA: TGTGCCAGCAGTTACTCGACTCGTCAAGAGACCCAGTACTTC. Protein: CASSYSTRQETQYF.